These T cell receptor beta chains were read from a single sample in a study of OX40 agonist ivuxolimab in advanced cancers. Profiling relied on immunoSEQ multiplex PCR, and the TCRdb table lists in-frame clones only, not all of them. The table includes 35,000 to 55,000 clones, more than 70% detected once. The source was CD4+ or CD8+ T cells sorted from blood, collected in a trial of the OX40 agonist ivuxolimab. The origin of the receptors is an adult with an advanced solid tumor such as melanoma, head and neck, liver or kidney cancer. Both conserved end residues are part of each CDR3. The order of the fields is V gene, CDR3 protein.

V: TRBV19
CDR3: CASSIEQNNSPLHF

V: TRBV11-2
CDR3: CASSLDMGGNTGELFF

V: TRBV5-1
CDR3: CASSFSGLANTGELFF

V: TRBV5-1
CDR3: CASSFGRGSGANVLTF

V: TRBV11-2
CDR3: CASSFGPFEKLFF

V: TRBV5-4
CDR3: CASSFQNNEQFF

V: TRBV19
CDR3: CASSIVRGGPYNEQFF

V: TRBV5-4
CDR3: CASSAKDGASYNEQFF

V: TRBV27
CDR3: CASSPTGYITDTQYF

V: TRBV7-6
CDR3: CASSLARQLAGDEVDYEQYF

V: TRBV11-2
CDR3: CASSLDGTWSYEQYF

V: TRBV29-1
CDR3: CSVGLAGGPEYNEQFF

V: TRBV4-1
CDR3: CASSQYRGGGDEQFF

V: TRBV7-6
CDR3: CASSRLDGTYEQYF

V: TRBV7-7
CDR3: CASSLGLKETQYF

V: TRBV7-9
CDR3: CASSGDGTYEQYF

V: TRBV16
CDR3: CASSQLQGGYGYTF

V: TRBV5-8
CDR3: CASSFWGFDYGYTF

V: TRBV5-1
CDR3: CASSSLLAGHDNEQFF

V: TRBV29-1
CDR3: CSVEDNNAANYGYTF

V: TRBV11-2
CDR3: CASSLVGGWGYGYTF

V: TRBV5-1
CDR3: CASSLIGYRNTIYF

V: TRBV7-9
CDR3: CASSPLGRDPYVDTQYF

V: TRBV19
CDR3: CASRGGGGTGELFF

V: TRBV10-3
CDR3: CATEDGSGNQETQYF

V: TRBV10-3
CDR3: CAISESMLDSVAGNEQFF

V: TRBV5-1
CDR3: CASSPYLGELFF

V: TRBV5-4
CDR3: CASSSPSYEQYF

V: TRBV14
CDR3: CASSQDVEFETQYF

V: TRBV10-2
CDR3: CASRGGASGPLEQYF

V: TRBV18
CDR3: CASSPPPTGFNEKLFF

V: TRBV13
CDR3: CASSFSGSFEEQYF

V: TRBV7-2
CDR3: CASSYQGLGEAFF

V: TRBV7-9
CDR3: CASSSQGTANYGYTF

V: TRBV29-1
CDR3: CSVEDGKGGYNEQFF

V: TRBV5-6
CDR3: CASSLGMGGRGGDTQYF

V: TRBV7-7
CDR3: CASSLLGLQETQYF

V: TRBV27
CDR3: CASTHGAGNTGELFF

V: TRBV7-2
CDR3: CASSLVVGTYNEQFF

V: TRBV5-4
CDR3: CASSDTVGFRHF

V: TRBV5-1
CDR3: CASSFNTATNEKLFF

V: TRBV19
CDR3: CASAGLGAGELFF

V: TRBV5-1
CDR3: CASSPERTGLGQFF

V: TRBV4-2
CDR3: CASSQDLAGGREQYF

V: TRBV5-4
CDR3: CASSLSASSQSSYNEQFF